The rows below give T cell receptor beta chains drawn from one sample of a study of blood T cell repertoires in COVID-19. Some clones are missing from TCRdb's copy, which holds only in-frame ones; the method was immunoSEQ multiplex PCR. Counted here are under 85,000 clones, around 80% occurring once; the ten biggest clones make up approximately 15%. Sample: peripheral blood. These receptors all come from a man older than 75 with acute or convalescent COVID-19. The CDR3 runs from the conserved cysteine through the conserved F or W. Each record gives: V gene, J gene, clone size, D gene, CDR3 protein, CDR3 DNA. D genes are given only for firm matches. Size values are once, few and many counts, or a class for expanded clones, and some rows have none.

TRBV7-9	TRBJ1-2	few	TRBD1	CASRHNRGQGFNYGYTF	TGTGCCAGCAGACACAACCGGGGACAGGGATTTAACTATGGCTACACCTTC
TRBV19	TRBJ1-2	.	.	CASRRAGAAGGYTF	TGTGCCAGTAGGCGCGCAGGGGCCGCAGGTGGCTACACCTTC
TRBV10-3	TRBJ2-7	.	TRBD2	CAISVGGLWTQTSGVTYEQYF	TGTGCCATCAGTGTGGGGGGGCTGTGGACCCAGACTAGCGGGGTAACCTACGAGCAGTACTTC
TRBV28	TRBJ2-7	many	.	CASSLPDGGRGYEQYF	TGTGCCAGCAGCCTCCCCGACGGGGGAAGGGGCTACGAGCAGTACTTC
TRBV27	TRBJ2-1	once	.	CASRAGGFDEQFF	TGTGCCAGCAGGGCTGGGGGGTTTGATGAGCAGTTCTTC
TRBV3-1/TRBV3-2	TRBJ1-1	.	.	CASSRQLQASKAFF	TGTGCCAGCAGCCGCCAACTTCAGGCGTCCAAAGCTTTCTTT
TRBV29-1	TRBJ1-2	.	.	CSVEREQGYTF	TGCAGCGTTGAAAGGGAGCAAGGCTACACCTTC
TRBV6-6	TRBJ1-1	.	TRBD1	CASSSRGLNTEAFF	TGTGCCAGCAGCTCCAGGGGGCTGAACACTGAAGCTTTCTTT
TRBV19	TRBJ2-1	.	TRBD2	CASSIDRGGLAGSNEQFF	TGTGCCAGTAGTATAGATCGAGGAGGACTAGCGGGTTCTAATGAGCAGTTCTTC
TRBV10-3	TRBJ2-2	.	.	CAIRQPENTGELFF	TGTGCCATCAGACAGCCCGAGAACACCGGGGAGCTGTTTTTT
TRBV4-3	TRBJ2-3	.	TRBD2	CASSPSAGGRDTQYF	TGCGCCAGCAGCCCGTCAGCGGGGGGCAGAGATACGCAGTATTTT
TRBV19	TRBJ1-5	.	.	CASSGTYSNQPQHF	TGTGCCAGTAGTGGGACTTATAGCAATCAGCCCCAGCATTTT
TRBV5-5	TRBJ2-3	.	TRBD2	CASSALAGADTQYF	TGTGCCAGCAGCGCACTAGCGGGAGCTGATACGCAGTATTTT
TRBV7-2	TRBJ2-3	.	.	CASSPRTHSTDTQYF	TGTGCCAGCAGCCCCCGGACACATAGCACAGATACGCAGTATTTT
TRBV7-6	TRBJ1-6	.	TRBD1	CASSLRGQGSSYNSPLHF	TGTGCCAGCAGCTTACGGGGACAGGGGAGCTCCTATAATTCACCCCTCCACTTT
TRBV6-1	TRBJ2-1	.	.	CASSEGGGLKQFF	TGTGCCAGCAGTGAAGGCGGTGGTCTGAAGCAGTTCTTC
TRBV6-4	TRBJ2-7	.	.	CASSEETDSYEQYF	TGTGCCAGCAGTGAGGAGACTGACTCCTACGAGCAGTACTTC
TRBV28	TRBJ1-3	.	.	CASSLGGSSSGNTIYF	TGTGCCAGCAGTTTAGGAGGGTCGTCCTCTGGAAACACCATATATTTT
TRBV7-9	TRBJ2-7	.	.	CASSLGSQTGYEQYF	TGTGCCAGCAGCTTAGGGTCGCAAACTGGCTACGAGCAGTACTTC
TRBV4-3	TRBJ1-1	.	.	CASSHLGAAFAFF	TGCGCCAGCAGCCATTTAGGGGCAGCATTTGCTTTCTTT
TRBV7-9	TRBJ1-2	.	.	CASSLDTVDGYTF	TGTGCCAGCAGCTTAGATACGGTAGATGGCTACACCTTC
TRBV6-5	TRBJ2-7	.	TRBD2	CASSPGGLGYEQYF	TGTGCCAGCAGTCCGGGGGGGTTAGGCTACGAGCAGTACTTC
TRBV5-8	TRBJ1-2	.	TRBD1	CASSSLTGGSIRDGYTF	TGTGCCAGCAGCTCTCTGACAGGGGGGTCGATAAGGGATGGCTACACCTTC
TRBV6-5	TRBJ2-7	.	.	CASRKDRTVDEQYF	TGTGCCAGCAGGAAGGACAGAACCGTCGACGAGCAGTACTTC
TRBV28	TRBJ2-1	.	TRBD2	CASSSPSGRLNEQFF	TGTGCCAGCAGCTCACCGAGCGGGAGATTGAATGAGCAGTTCTTC
TRBV4-3	TRBJ2-3	.	TRBD2	CASSQDNQRGESTDTQYF	TGCGCCAGCAGCCAAGACAACCAGCGGGGTGAATCCACAGATACGCAGTATTTT
TRBV29-1	TRBJ1-1	once	TRBD1	CSVLGQGGYTEAFF	TGCAGCGTTCTCGGACAGGGAGGTTACACTGAAGCTTTCTTT
TRBV4-3	TRBJ1-6	.	.	CASSQDTTIGSPLHF	TGCGCCAGCAGCCAAGATACGACAATCGGTTCACCCCTCCACTTT
TRBV6-4	TRBJ2-1	.	TRBD2	CASARTSGTTDEQFF	TGTGCCAGCGCTCGTACTAGCGGGACAACGGATGAGCAGTTCTTC
TRBV15	TRBJ2-7	.	TRBD2	CATSERGLLYEQYF	TGTGCCACCAGCGAGAGGGGACTACTCTACGAGCAGTACTTC
TRBV15	TRBJ1-2	.	TRBD1	CATSRDFPGEQGTFRGYTF	TGTGCCACCAGCAGAGATTTCCCCGGGGAACAGGGGACGTTCAGGGGCTACACCTTC
TRBV30	TRBJ1-1	.	.	CAWSDLPLGANTEAFF	TGTGCCTGGAGTGACCTCCCTCTGGGGGCTAACACTGAAGCTTTCTTT
TRBV7-3	TRBJ2-5	.	TRBD2	CASSFGGTNQETQYF	TGTGCCAGCAGCTTCGGGGGGACCAACCAAGAGACCCAGTACTTC
TRBV7-2	TRBJ2-7	.	.	CASSWASSYEQYF	TGTGCCAGCAGTTGGGCGAGCTCCTACGAGCAGTACTTC
TRBV6-5	TRBJ1-6	.	TRBD1	CASNDRVPLNSPLHF	TGTGCCAGCAACGACAGGGTACCCCTAAATTCACCCCTCCACTTT
TRBV7-9	TRBJ2-4	.	.	CASSEQGWNIQYF	TGTGCCAGCAGCGAACAGGGATGGAACATTCAGTACTTC
TRBV7-9	TRBJ2-7	.	.	CASSLGGAGVYEQYF	TGTGCCAGCAGCCTTGGCGGCGCAGGGGTCTACGAGCAGTACTTC
TRBV9	TRBJ1-4	.	TRBD1	CASSPRGQGREKLFF	TGTGCCAGCAGCCCCCGGGGACAGGGAAGGGAAAAACTGTTTTTT
TRBV19	TRBJ1-5	.	TRBD1	CASTGTASNQPQHF	TGTGCCAGTACCGGGACAGCGAGCAATCAGCCCCAGCATTTT
TRBV19	TRBJ2-5	few	.	CASSTWTDQETQYF	TGTGCCAGTAGTACCTGGACAGACCAAGAGACCCAGTACTTC
TRBV5-4	TRBJ2-1	.	TRBD1	CASSDGTGGYNEQFF	TGTGCCAGCAGCGATGGGACAGGGGGCTACAATGAGCAGTTCTTC
TRBV19	TRBJ1-5	once	.	CASSPMLEPQHF	TGTGCCAGTAGTCCTATGTTGGAGCCCCAGCATTTT
TRBV12-3/TRBV12-4	TRBJ1-1	.	TRBD1	CASSPTGPTEAFF	TGTGCCAGCAGCCCGACAGGGCCCACTGAAGCTTTCTTT
TRBV5-1	TRBJ1-4	.	TRBD1	CASSLESRDRGREKLFF	TGCGCCAGCAGCTTGGAGTCCCGGGACAGGGGAAGGGAAAAACTGTTTTTT
TRBV10-3	TRBJ2-2	few	TRBD1	CATADRGRDTGELFF	TGTGCCACCGCGGACAGGGGGCGCGACACCGGGGAGCTGTTTTTT
TRBV6-5	TRBJ2-2	.	.	CASSQQGAGELFF	TGTGCCAGCAGCCAACAGGGAGCCGGGGAGCTGTTTTTT
TRBV6-5	TRBJ2-3	.	TRBD2	CASSRSGGTDTQYF	TGTGCCAGCAGTCGTAGCGGGGGCACAGATACGCAGTATTTT
TRBV7-2	TRBJ1-1	.	.	CASSLRLMNTEAFF	TGTGCCAGCAGCTTGAGGTTAATGAACACTGAAGCTTTCTTT
TRBV7-2	TRBJ1-1	.	.	CASSPGGRNTEAFF	TGTGCCAGCAGCCCCGGGGGGAGGAACACTGAAGCTTTCTTT
TRBV6-5	TRBJ2-7	.	TRBD1	CASSSFRTGGNNEQYF	TGTGCCAGCAGTTCCTTCAGGACAGGGGGAAATAACGAGCAGTACTTC
TRBV29-1	TRBJ2-2	.	TRBD1	CSVGQVGDGELFF	TGCAGCGTGGGACAGGTTGGGGACGGGGAGCTGTTTTTT
TRBV6-5	TRBJ1-5	.	TRBD1	CASSLYRGDNQPQHF	TGTGCCAGCAGTTTGTACAGGGGCGATAATCAGCCCCAGCATTTT
TRBV3-1/TRBV3-2	TRBJ1-1	.	.	CASSHPQGTEAFF	TGTGCCAGCAGCCACCCCCAGGGTACTGAAGCTTTCTTT
TRBV27	TRBJ1-4	.	TRBD1	CASSLSVGQGAGEKLFF	TGTGCCAGCAGTTTATCGGTTGGGCAGGGGGCGGGTGAAAAACTGTTTTTT
TRBV7-2	TRBJ1-4	.	TRBD1	CASSLVRGEKLFF	TGTGCCAGCAGCTTAGTCAGGGGGGAAAAACTGTTTTTT
TRBV4-1	TRBJ2-7	.	.	CASSQAGLKTYEQYF	TGCGCCAGCAGCCAAGCAGGGCTCAAGACCTACGAGCAGTACTTC
TRBV19	TRBJ2-1	.	TRBD1	CASSRGQGDEQFF	TGTGCCAGTAGTAGGGGACAGGGCGATGAGCAGTTCTTC
TRBV10-2	TRBJ1-5	.	.	CASRPAGDQPQHF	TGCGCCAGCAGACCGGCAGGGGATCAGCCCCAGCATTTT
TRBV10-3	TRBJ2-5	.	TRBD1	CAISPGQQETQYF	TGTGCCATCAGTCCGGGACAGCAAGAGACCCAGTACTTC
TRBV4-1	TRBJ1-2	.	TRBD1	CASSPSDRAYGYTF	TGCGCCAGCAGCCCTTCGGACAGGGCCTATGGCTACACCTTC